This TCR beta chain was observed in a study of CD8 T cells in ankylosing spondylitis. Findings of the study overall: Clones tied to disease were said to be significantly enriched in matched ankylosing spondylitis synovial fluid. Ankylosing spondylitis blood appeared to carry a characteristic TCR beta motif of several highly homologous variants.

This clonotype was observed a few times. Its antigen is not identified. The authors made TCR beta libraries by quantitative 5'-RACE with molecular barcodes. From the 5' RACE reads, TCRdb called clonotypes with MiXCR, one entry per CDR3 protein. The repertoire consists of just under 350,000 distinct CDR3 sequences, with roughly 14% occurring once and the leading ten covering around 1%. The CDR3 runs 14 residues. V shed 7 bases, J shed 3 bases, and the junction held 4 bases outside the gene matches. Germline loops: CDR1 SGHAT, CDR2 FQNNGV. V gene TRBV11-2 combines with J gene TRBJ2-5; 11 bases are a match to TRBD2. The specimen sequenced was blood, either unsorted or a sorted T cell fraction (not recorded which). The receptor comes from a male donor with ankylosing spondylitis or in good health (not recorded which). The CDR3 here is CASTETSGKETQYF. The CDR3 DNA follows: TGTGCCAGCACCGAGACTAGCGGGAAAGAGACCCAGTACTTC.